This T cell receptor (beta chain) is drawn from a study of identical twins. Findings of the study overall: Clonotypes of the beta chain that were abundant in cord blood carried fewer insertions (memory repertoires showed none). Out-of-frame alpha sequences that twins shared showed excess low generation probability.

cDNA carried unique molecular identifiers, and a universal primer site was added by template switching. TCRdb ran MiXCR on the 5' RACE reads and lists one entry per CDR3 protein. This repertoire shows about 520,000 distinct CDR3 sequences, about 20% found once; its top ten account for under 0.95%. Germline lookup yields CDR1 SEHNR and CDR2 FQNEAQ (reference sequence). The CDR3 has 17 residues. J gave up 4 bases and V 5 bases, and 7 bases lay outside the gene matches. This clonotype was observed once. Its antigen is as yet unknown. These same records also appear under a second study, on T cells expressing NK-cell markers. That publication notes: According to the study, TCR beta repertoires originated from sorted CD3+CD56+NKG2C+, CD3+CD56+NKG2C- and CD3+CD56-NKG2C+ T cells.

What was sequenced was CD4+ T cells sorted from blood. The TCR sequence derives from a woman between 18 and 29 years old in good health. The rearrangement links TRBV7-9 to TRBJ2-1, with TRBD2 matching over 14 bases. The CDR3 sequence: CASSRLGLAGGYNEQFF. DNA of the CDR3: TGTGCCAGCAGCCGACTCGGACTAGCGGGGGGATACAATGAGCAGTTCTTC.